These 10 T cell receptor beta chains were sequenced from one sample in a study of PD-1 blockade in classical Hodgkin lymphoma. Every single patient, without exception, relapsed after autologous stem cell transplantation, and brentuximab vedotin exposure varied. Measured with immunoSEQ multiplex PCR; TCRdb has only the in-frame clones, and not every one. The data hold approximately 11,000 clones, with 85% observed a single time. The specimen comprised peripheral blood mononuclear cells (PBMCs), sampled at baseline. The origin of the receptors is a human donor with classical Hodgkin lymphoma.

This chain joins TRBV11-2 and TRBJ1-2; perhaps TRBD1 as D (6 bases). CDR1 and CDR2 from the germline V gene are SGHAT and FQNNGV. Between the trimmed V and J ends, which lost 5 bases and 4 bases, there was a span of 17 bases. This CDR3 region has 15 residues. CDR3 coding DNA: TGTGCCAGCAGCAGACAGGACCGGGGGATCTATGGCTACACCTTC. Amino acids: CASSRQDRGIYGYTF.

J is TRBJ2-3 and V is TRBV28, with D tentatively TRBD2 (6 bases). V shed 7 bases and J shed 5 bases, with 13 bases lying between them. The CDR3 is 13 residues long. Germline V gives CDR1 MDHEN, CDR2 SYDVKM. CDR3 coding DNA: TGTGCCAGCACGACGGGAGTGCGAGATACGCAGTATTTT. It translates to CASTTGVRDTQYF.

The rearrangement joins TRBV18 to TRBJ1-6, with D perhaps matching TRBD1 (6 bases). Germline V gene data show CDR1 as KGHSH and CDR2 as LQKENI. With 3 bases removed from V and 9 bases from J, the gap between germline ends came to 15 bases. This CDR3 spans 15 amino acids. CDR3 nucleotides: TGTGCCAGCTCACCGTTCTCCGGGGGCAGTTCACCCCTCCACTTT. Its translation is CASSPFSGGSSPLHF. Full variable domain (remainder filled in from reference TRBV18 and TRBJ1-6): NAGVMQNPRHLVRRRGQEARLRCSPMKGHSHVYWYRQLPEEGLKFMVYLQKENIIDESGMPKERFSAEFPKEGPSILRIQQVVRGDSAAYFCASSPFSGGSSPLHFGNGTRLTVT.

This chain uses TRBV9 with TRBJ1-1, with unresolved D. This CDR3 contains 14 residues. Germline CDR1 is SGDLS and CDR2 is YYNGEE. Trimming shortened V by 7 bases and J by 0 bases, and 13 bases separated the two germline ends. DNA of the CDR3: TGTGCCAGCGCGGCCGGATCCCTGAACACTGAAGCTTTCTTT. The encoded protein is CASAAGSLNTEAFF. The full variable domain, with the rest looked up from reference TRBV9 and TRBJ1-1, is DSGVTQTPKHLITATGQRVTLRCSPRSGDLSVYWYQQSLDQGLQFLIQYYNGEERAKGNILERFSAQQFPDLHSELNLSSLELGDSALYFCASAAGSLNTEAFFGQGTRLTVV.

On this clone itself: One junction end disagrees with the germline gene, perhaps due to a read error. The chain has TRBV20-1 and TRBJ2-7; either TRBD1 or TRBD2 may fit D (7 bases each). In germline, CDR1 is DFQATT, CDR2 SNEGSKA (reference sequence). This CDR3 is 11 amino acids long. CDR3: CCSGGAYEQYF. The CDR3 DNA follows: TGTTGCTCAGGGGGGGCCTACGAGCAGTACTTC.

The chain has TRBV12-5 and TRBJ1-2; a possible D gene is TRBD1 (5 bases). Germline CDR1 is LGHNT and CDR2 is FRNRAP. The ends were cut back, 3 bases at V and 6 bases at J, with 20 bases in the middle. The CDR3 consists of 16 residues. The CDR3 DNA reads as TGTGCTAGTGGTTTCCCCACAGTAAGACCAGGGAATGGCTACACCTTC. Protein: CASGFPTVRPGNGYTF.

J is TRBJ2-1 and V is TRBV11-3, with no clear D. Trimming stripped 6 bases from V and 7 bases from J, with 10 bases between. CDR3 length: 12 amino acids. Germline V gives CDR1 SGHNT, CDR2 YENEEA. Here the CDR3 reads CASRDARNEQFF. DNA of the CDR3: TGTGCCAGCAGGGACGCTAGAAATGAGCAGTTCTTC.

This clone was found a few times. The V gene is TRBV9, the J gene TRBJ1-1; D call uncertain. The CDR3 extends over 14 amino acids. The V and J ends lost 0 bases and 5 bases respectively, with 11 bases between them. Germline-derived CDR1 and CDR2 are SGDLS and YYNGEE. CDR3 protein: CASSVVGGETEAFF. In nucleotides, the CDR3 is TGTGCCAGCAGCGTAGTCGGTGGGGAGACTGAAGCTTTCTTT.

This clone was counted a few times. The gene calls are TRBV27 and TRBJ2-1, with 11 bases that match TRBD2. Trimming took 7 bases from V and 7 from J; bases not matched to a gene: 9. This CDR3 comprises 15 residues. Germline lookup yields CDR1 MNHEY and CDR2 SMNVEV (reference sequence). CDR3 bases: TGTGCCAGCACTCCACTAGCGGGAGTTGGTAATGAGCAGTTCTTC. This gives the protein CASTPLAGVGNEQFF.

The chain's CDR3 is CASGPGQGGGYTF. The CDR3 bases are TGTGCTAGTGGTCCGGGACAGGGGGGCGGCTACACCTTC. The rearrangement joins TRBV12-5 to TRBJ1-2; TRBD1 matches at 11 bases. This CDR3 has 13 amino acids. V lost 5 bases, J lost 8 bases, and 4 bases stayed unmatched. Germline V CDR1 and CDR2: LGHNT, FRNRAP.